The present TCR beta chain was sequenced within a study of response to subunit inactivated influenza vaccine. TCRdb ran MiXCR on the RT-PCR reads and lists one entry per CDR3 protein. The repertoire holds some 520,000 distinct CDR3 sequences, with 15% to 20% as singletons. The germline V gene encodes CDR1 SGHTA and CDR2 FQGTGA. This CDR3 region has 17 residues. V shed 0 bases and J 5 bases; nucleotides not matched to a gene: 7. Study results and caveats: The authors suggested that few new T cells are recruited per seasonal influenza vaccination.

This clonotype appeared many times. The antigen is undetermined. The clonotype comes from a man aged 50 to 69 who received an inactivated influenza vaccine. The J gene is TRBJ2-1, the V gene TRBV7-3, with 10 bases matching TRBD2. The input for sequencing was CD4+ T cells sorted from PBMCs, taken roughly 24 months after vaccination. The CDR3, as DNA: TGTGCCAGCAGCTTAACGACCACTAGCGGGACCCACAATGAGCAGTTCTTC. It yields the protein CASSLTTTSGTHNEQFF.